The rows below give T cell receptor beta chains drawn from one sample of a study of post-analysis software for immune sequencing data. One entry per CDR3 protein, called by TCRdb with MiXCR from the PCR reads. The table shows about 820,000 distinct CDR3 sequences, with around 50% occurring only once. Sequenced material: blood. The receptor source for this set is a girl between 10 and 17 years old with multiple sclerosis. Both conserved end residues are part of each CDR3. Each record gives: V gene, J gene, CDR3 protein.

V gene: TRBV6-5; J gene: TRBJ2-7; CDR3 protein: CASSSLADSSYEQYF
V gene: TRBV14; J gene: TRBJ2-7; CDR3 protein: CASSQALAGGHEQYF
V gene: TRBV7-2; J gene: TRBJ1-2; CDR3 protein: CASSLGTGGVQAYGYTF
V gene: TRBV12-5; J gene: TRBJ1-1; CDR3 protein: CASGPPWGERETEAFF
V gene: TRBV15; J gene: TRBJ2-7; CDR3 protein: CATSDSNRYEQYF
V gene: TRBV12-3/TRBV12-4; J gene: TRBJ2-7; CDR3 protein: CASRRTGLEQYF
V gene: TRBV29-1; J gene: TRBJ2-5; CDR3 protein: CSVDHRVKETQYF
V gene: TRBV5-1; J gene: TRBJ2-1; CDR3 protein: CASSLGRATYNEQFF
V gene: TRBV5-6; J gene: TRBJ1-1; CDR3 protein: CASSLRQAGFGAFF
V gene: TRBV20-1; J gene: TRBJ2-7; CDR3 protein: CSARGVSGDYEQYF
V gene: TRBV5-6; J gene: TRBJ2-5; CDR3 protein: CASSRDRVGPHETQYF
V gene: TRBV6-5; J gene: TRBJ2-7; CDR3 protein: CASSSDMTGIYEQYF
V gene: TRBV29-1; J gene: TRBJ2-1; CDR3 protein: CSVEDSGIRQGWNEQFF
V gene: TRBV4-2; J gene: TRBJ2-5; CDR3 protein: CASSQSTGQETQYF
V gene: TRBV12-5; J gene: TRBJ2-5; CDR3 protein: CASGFGQGYQETQYF
V gene: TRBV7-9; J gene: TRBJ2-6; CDR3 protein: CASSPRATAPRSGANVLTF
V gene: TRBV11-1; J gene: TRBJ2-2; CDR3 protein: CASSFPRTGGYYSGELFF
V gene: TRBV29-1; J gene: TRBJ2-7; CDR3 protein: CSARYGGYYEQYF
V gene: TRBV29-1; J gene: TRBJ2-2; CDR3 protein: CSGGTHTGELFF
V gene: TRBV25-1; J gene: TRBJ2-5; CDR3 protein: CASNGATGILGETQYF
V gene: TRBV20-1; J gene: TRBJ1-4; CDR3 protein: CSARVAATNEKLFF
V gene: TRBV6-1; J gene: TRBJ2-1; CDR3 protein: CASRDRLVYNEQFF
V gene: TRBV6-1; J gene: TRBJ1-1; CDR3 protein: CASSFRPGWAEAFF
V gene: TRBV5-1; J gene: TRBJ2-7; CDR3 protein: CASSFRRVSSYEQYF
V gene: TRBV5-1; J gene: TRBJ2-3; CDR3 protein: CASSMGGTGRRDTQYF
V gene: TRBV7-9; J gene: TRBJ2-5; CDR3 protein: CASSFAGPETQYF
V gene: TRBV29-1; J gene: TRBJ1-2; CDR3 protein: CSVLMTPGHTYGYTF
V gene: TRBV20-1; J gene: TRBJ2-3; CDR3 protein: CSARDQAGGHTDTQYF
V gene: TRBV13; J gene: TRBJ2-7; CDR3 protein: CASSPPGGVSYEQYF
V gene: TRBV7-9; J gene: TRBJ2-7; CDR3 protein: CASSSITGSSYEQYF
V gene: TRBV12-3/TRBV12-4; J gene: TRBJ2-1; CDR3 protein: CASSGGLWSEQFF
V gene: TRBV29-1; J gene: TRBJ1-2; CDR3 protein: CSGTETNYGYTF
V gene: TRBV3-1; J gene: TRBJ1-2; CDR3 protein: CASSQEAGLYGYTF
V gene: TRBV2; J gene: NA; CDR3 protein: CASRGTGAIHEQYF
V gene: TRBV5-1; J gene: TRBJ2-1; CDR3 protein: CASSLEAGSNEQFF
V gene: TRBV5-1; J gene: TRBJ2-7; CDR3 protein: CASSLAENRGFSYEQYF
V gene: TRBV7-8; J gene: TRBJ1-5; CDR3 protein: CASSRTGTGNQPQHF
V gene: TRBV4-1; J gene: TRBJ2-1; CDR3 protein: CASSTIIKHRGKQFF
V gene: TRBV20-1; J gene: TRBJ2-4; CDR3 protein: CSAPRENIQYF
V gene: TRBV25-1; J gene: TRBJ1-1; CDR3 protein: CASSESRPNTEAFF
V gene: TRBV5-1; J gene: TRBJ2-1; CDR3 protein: CASSLGVAGYNEQFF
V gene: TRBV7-2; J gene: TRBJ2-1; CDR3 protein: CASSFDPSYNEQFF
V gene: TRBV20-1; J gene: TRBJ2-7; CDR3 protein: CSAGPLTPEQYF
V gene: TRBV6-4; J gene: TRBJ2-1; CDR3 protein: CASSGSGGLHRDYNEQFF
V gene: TRBV20-1; J gene: TRBJ2-5; CDR3 protein: CSARGQEARGQETQYF
V gene: TRBV15; J gene: TRBJ2-1; CDR3 protein: CATSGLQRNEQFF
V gene: TRBV27; J gene: TRBJ2-1; CDR3 protein: CASSVTGTAYNEQFF
V gene: TRBV12-3/TRBV12-4; J gene: TRBJ2-5; CDR3 protein: CASSSPGTSGQETQYF
V gene: TRBV28; J gene: TRBJ2-7; CDR3 protein: CASQRSSYEQYF
V gene: TRBV29-1; J gene: TRBJ2-5; CDR3 protein: CSVRGASQETQYF
V gene: TRBV6-5; J gene: TRBJ2-1; CDR3 protein: CATEGQDRSGRFF
V gene: TRBV20-1; J gene: TRBJ2-5; CDR3 protein: CSARDLLGGPQTQYF